This TCR beta chain was recovered during a study of siplizumab effects on memory and regulatory T cells. In regard to this clone: The antigen is not known.

Study-wide results and limits: Assignment of a naive or memory phenotype failed for roughly 80-97% of the proliferating CD4+ or CD8+ clones. Among mappable alloreactive CD4+ clones, the Treg-derived fraction averaged around 66% with siplizumab versus around 26% in controls. Only a minor fraction of alloreactive clones mapped to unstimulated subsets.

Each sample contributed 75,000 to 100,000 TCR templates to the assay. Assay used: immunoSEQ multiplex PCR; TCRdb lists only in-frame clones, some missing. The data show about 100,000 clones, with more than 85% seen just once and 0.14% to 0.15% held by the top ten. The sequence came from a human donor in good health. The source material was CD4+ T cells sorted from blood.

The CDR3: CAWSEGRTEPGANVLTF. The CDR3 DNA reads as TGTGCCTGGAGTGAAGGGAGGACAGAACCTGGGGCCAACGTCCTGACTTTC. V is TRBV30 and J is TRBJ2-6, with D perhaps matching TRBD1 or TRBD2 (6 bases each). This CDR3 is built from 17 residues. V was clipped by 1 base and J by 2 bases, with 15 bases between them. The germline V gene encodes CDR1 GTSNPN and CDR2 SVGIG (reference sequence).